These T cell receptor beta chains were read from a single sample in a study of shared clonotypes between healthy human individuals. This table comes from immunoSEQ multiplex PCR, and its TCRdb copy is limited to in-frame clones, with some not included. The repertoire includes roughly 1.4 million clones, 98% of them detected once, and about 0.4% sits in the top ten. Sample: naive CD4+ T cells sorted from blood. All receptors derive from a man aged 25 to 40 in good health. The CDR3 runs from the conserved cysteine through the conserved F or W. D genes are given only for firm matches. Only some rows state a clone size, as once, few, many or a class for expanded clones.

J gene,D gene,clone size,V gene,CDR3 protein,CDR3 DNA
TRBJ2-1,-,-,TRBV6-1,CASTMAAPFEQFF,TGTGCCAGCACAATGGCGGCACCATTTGAGCAGTTCTTC
TRBJ1-1,-,once,TRBV5-4,CASSLGGRARGHGAFF,TGTGCCAGCAGCTTGGGGGGGAGGGCCAGGGGCCATGGAGCTTTCTTT
TRBJ1-1,-,-,TRBV28,CASSSIYRVGTEAFF,TGTGCCAGCAGTTCCATCTACAGGGTGGGGACTGAAGCTTTCTTT
TRBJ2-5,-,-,TRBV9,CASSVGGAWETQYF,TGTGCCAGCAGCGTAGGGGGGGCCTGGGAGACCCAGTACTTC
TRBJ2-3,-,-,TRBV4-3,CASSQDSQGTTDTQYF,TGCGCCAGCAGCCAAGATAGCCAGGGGACCACAGATACGCAGTATTTT
TRBJ2-2,TRBD2,-,TRBV10-3,CAISAGSGTRTGELFF,TGTGCCATCAGTGCTGGTAGCGGGACGCGCACCGGGGAGCTGTTTTTT
TRBJ2-3,-,-,TRBV6-1,CASSPAADTQYF,TGTGCCAGCAGCCCAGCAGCAGATACGCAGTATTTT
TRBJ2-1,TRBD2,-,TRBV11-2,CASSFSPGLKNEQFF,TGTGCCAGCAGCTTTAGTCCGGGACTAAAGAATGAGCAGTTCTTC
TRBJ2-1,-,-,TRBV11-3,CASSLGTYNEQFF,TGTGCCAGCAGCCTGGGAACCTACAATGAGCAGTTCTTC
TRBJ1-2,-,once,TRBV28,CASSPFGQRYGYTF,TGTGCCAGCAGCCCTTTTGGACAGCGCTATGGCTACACCTTC
TRBJ1-1,-,-,TRBV18,CASSPPRAGNTEAFF,TGTGCCAGCTCACCACCTAGGGCTGGGAACACTGAAGCTTTCTTT
TRBJ2-2,-,-,TRBV11-2,CASTSGRGRAGELFF,TGTGCCAGCACCTCCGGGAGGGGGCGAGCCGGGGAGCTGTTTTTT
TRBJ1-3,-,-,TRBV18,CASSPYAGNTIYF,TGTGCCAGCTCACCTTATGCTGGAAACACCATATATTTT
TRBJ2-4,TRBD1,once,TRBV6-1,CASKLTGFGIQYF,TGTGCCAGCAAATTGACAGGGTTTGGCATTCAGTACTTC
TRBJ1-1,-,-,TRBV18,CASSLQANTEAFF,TGTGCCAGCTCACTACAGGCGAACACTGAAGCTTTCTTT
TRBJ1-5,-,-,TRBV29-1,CSVQTNRGNQPQHF,TGCAGCGTTCAGACAAACAGGGGCAATCAGCCCCAGCATTTT
TRBJ2-1,-,-,TRBV9,CASSVGQVDIREEQFF,TGTGCCAGCAGCGTAGGTCAGGTAGATATTAGGGAGGAGCAGTTCTTC
TRBJ2-5,-,-,TRBV6-1,CASSATGIPGETQYF,TGTGCCAGCAGTGCCACAGGGATCCCCGGGGAGACCCAGTACTTC
TRBJ2-5,-,-,TRBV5-1,CASSGEGGAYETQYF,TGCGCCAGCAGCGGCGAGGGGGGCGCGTATGAGACCCAGTACTTC
TRBJ2-6,TRBD1,once,TRBV18,CASSPRGQGAPAPSSGANVLTF,TGTGCCAGCTCACCAAGGGGACAGGGGGCGCCGGCCCCCAGCTCTGGGGCCAACGTCCTGACTTTC
TRBJ2-2,-,-,TRBV19,CASSSPQGTGELFF,TGTGCCAGTAGTTCTCCGCAGGGAACCGGGGAGCTGTTTTTT
TRBJ2-4,TRBD2,-,TRBV25-1,CASSADRGVSINIQYF,TGTGCCAGCAGTGCCGACCGGGGGGTTTCCATCAACATTCAGTACTTC
TRBJ2-7,-,-,TRBV15,CATSRGRQGRSYEQYF,TGTGCCACCAGCAGAGGACGGCAGGGGAGGTCCTACGAGCAGTACTTC
TRBJ2-3,TRBD2,-,TRBV5-1,CASSKRLAGVDTQYF,TGCGCCAGCAGTAAACGACTAGCGGGAGTAGATACGCAGTATTTT
TRBJ2-7,TRBD1,-,TRBV14,CASSRTGGSYEQYF,TGTGCCAGCAGCCGGACAGGGGGCTCCTACGAGCAGTACTTC
TRBJ2-2,-,-,TRBV4-1,CASSQVHGGANTGELFF,TGCGCCAGCAGCCAAGTTCACGGCGGGGCGAACACCGGGGAGCTGTTTTTT
TRBJ2-7,-,-,TRBV11-2,CASSRGISYEQYF,TGTGCCAGCAGCCGAGGGATTTCCTACGAGCAGTACTTC
TRBJ1-5,TRBD1,-,TRBV28,CASSTGQGVSQPQHF,TGTGCCAGCAGTACGGGACAGGGGGTCAGTCAGCCCCAGCATTTT
TRBJ2-7,TRBD2,-,TRBV5-1,CASSPVELAGGTHEQYF,TGCGCCAGCAGCCCTGTCGAACTAGCGGGAGGAACGCACGAGCAGTACTTC
TRBJ1-1,-,-,TRBV19,CASSMGWMNTEAFF,TGTGCCAGTAGTATGGGATGGATGAACACTGAAGCTTTCTTT